What follows describes a single TCR beta chain. Its antigen is undetermined. Data came from immunoSEQ multiplex PCR; TCRdb stores just in-frame clones and leaves some out. The repertoire consists of 300,000 to 400,000 clones, with approximately 74% occurring once and the leading ten covering approximately 10%. Germline CDR1 PRHDT, CDR2 FYEKMQ (reference sequence). The V end was cut by 4 bases, the J end by 5 bases, with 21 bases between. CDR3 length equals 17 residues. This specimen comes from a study of shared clonotypes between healthy human individuals. The overall study: The study enrolled a couple of women and a few men aged 18 to 49. Per donor, three plates held CD4 naive cells, three held CD4 memory, two held CD8 naive and one held CD8 memory. General study findings and limits: In general, naive subsets displayed greater estimated richness than memory subsets did. When naive CD4 clonotypes were compared across a few donors, about 4.9% were shared.

Sequenced material: memory CD4+ T cells sorted from blood. Subset reported: CD45RA-negative fraction. The chain links TRBV13 to TRBJ1-5; D is unresolved. This receptor was taken from a man between 25 and 39 years old in good health. The CDR3 loop is CASSSILRGISDQPQHF. CDR3 DNA: TGTGCCAGCAGCTCCATCCTACGGGGAATATCTGATCAGCCCCAGCATTTT. Full variable domain (missing parts from reference TRBV13 and TRBJ1-5): AAGVIQSPRHLIKEKRETATLKCYPIPRHDTVYWYQQGPGQDPQFLISFYEKMQSDKGSIPDRFSAQQFSDYHSELNMSSLELGDSALYFCASSSILRGISDQPQHFGDGTRLSIL.